One sample yielded the 5 T cell receptor beta chains listed below, sequenced in a study of T cell repertoires in cytomegalovirus infection. What these receptors recognize is not known. MiXCR, run by TCRdb on the reads, gives a single entry per CDR3 protein. Found here are 8,000 or so distinct CDR3 sequences, around three fifths of them singletons; the top ten hold 73%. Sequencing was carried out using PBMCs, sequenced either directly or after in vitro stimulation (not recorded which). Every receptor here comes from a human donor in good health (CMV status not recorded). Some clones in this sample may be carry-over from other donors' samples.

The rearrangement uses TRBV28 and TRBJ2-2, with D perhaps matching TRBD1 (5 bases). Trimming left V 3 bases short and J 2 bases short, with 13 bases between. Germline V gene data show CDR1 as MDHEN and CDR2 as SYDVKM. The CDR3 contains 16 residues. In DNA, the CDR3 is TGTGCCAGCAGTTTGCCAGGGCGACCTAACACCGGGGAGCTGTTTTTT. Translating it yields CASSLPGRPNTGELFF.

In this sample, this clonotype turned up once. One junction end disagrees with the germline gene, perhaps due to a read error. V and J are TRBV6-6 and TRBJ1-1, with unresolved D. This CDR3 spans 12 amino acids. Germline loops: CDR1 MNHNY, CDR2 SVGAGI (reference sequence). In nucleotides, the CDR3 is TGTGCAAGCACCTGTGTGCGGACTGAAGATTGCTTT. It codes for CASTCVRTEDCF.

The chain joins TRBV6-6 to TRBJ1-5; 8 nucleotides align to TRBD1. V shed 5 bases, J shed 3 bases, and the junction held 9 bases outside the gene matches. The CDR3 sequence is 16 residues long. Germline V gives CDR1 MNHNY, CDR2 SVGAGI (reference sequence). The CDR3 reads CASSVDRDRYNQPQHF. The CDR3 nucleotides are TGTGCCAGCAGTGTTGACCGGGACAGGTACAATCAGCCCCAGCATTTT.

Regarding this clonotype: One end of the junction varies from germline; a read error may be responsible. The J gene is TRBJ1-5, the V gene TRBV20-1; 9 bases agree with TRBD1. From germline, CDR1 is DFQATT and CDR2 SNEGSKA (reference sequence). The CDR3 runs to 16 residues. This chain's CDR3 is CSAWDRVLYSNQPPHF. The CDR3 region has the DNA TGCAGTGCTTGGGACAGGGTTCTTTATAGCAATCAGCCCCCGCATTTT.

The sample holds a few counts of this clonotype. V gene TRBV11-3 combines with J gene TRBJ2-2; D is uncertain. From germline, CDR1 is SGHNT and CDR2 YENEEA. The CDR3 has 13 residues. V was pared by 0 bases and J by 6 bases, with 5 bases between. The CDR3, as DNA: TGTGCCAGCAGCTTAGAGTGGGCCGGGGAGCTGTTTTTT. This sequence encodes CASSLEWAGELFF.